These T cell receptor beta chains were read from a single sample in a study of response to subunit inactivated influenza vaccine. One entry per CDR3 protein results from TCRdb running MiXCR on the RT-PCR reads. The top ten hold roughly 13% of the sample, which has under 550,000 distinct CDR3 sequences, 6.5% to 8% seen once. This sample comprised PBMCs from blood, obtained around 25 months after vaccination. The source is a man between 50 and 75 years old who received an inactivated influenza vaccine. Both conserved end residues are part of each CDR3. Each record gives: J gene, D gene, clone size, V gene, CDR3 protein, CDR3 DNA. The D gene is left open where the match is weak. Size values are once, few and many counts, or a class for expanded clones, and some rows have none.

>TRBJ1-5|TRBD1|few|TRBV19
CASRTTGGGNQPQHF
TGTGCCAGTAGGACGACAGGGGGCGGCAATCAGCCCCAGCATTTT
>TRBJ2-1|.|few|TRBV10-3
CAISDMSYNEQFF
TGTGCCATCTCCGACATGTCCTACAATGAGCAGTTCTTC
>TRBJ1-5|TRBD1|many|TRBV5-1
CASSLTGDDNQPQHF
TGCGCCAGCAGCCTCACAGGGGATGACAATCAGCCCCAGCATTTT
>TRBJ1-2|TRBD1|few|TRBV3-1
CASSPRDRGNGYTF
TGTGCCAGCAGCCCCCGGGACAGGGGTAATGGCTACACCTTC
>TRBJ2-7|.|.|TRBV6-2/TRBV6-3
CASSYQSWYEQYF
TGTGCCAGCAGTTACCAGAGTTGGTACGAGCAGTACTTC
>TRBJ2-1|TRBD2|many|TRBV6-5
CASSFGGAWNEQFF
TGTGCCAGCAGTTTCGGGGGGGCTTGGAATGAGCAGTTCTTC
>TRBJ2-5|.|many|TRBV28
CASSAHQGTQYF
TGTGCCAGCAGTGCCCACCAAGGGACCCAGTACTTC
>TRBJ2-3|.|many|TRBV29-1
CSVRQSSTDTQYF
TGCAGCGTAAGACAGAGTAGCACAGATACGCAGTATTTT
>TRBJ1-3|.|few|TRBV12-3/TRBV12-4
CASRKGVGNTIYF
TGTGCCAGCAGGAAAGGGGTCGGAAACACCATATATTTT
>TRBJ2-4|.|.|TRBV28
CASRQGQAKNIQYF
TGTGCCAGCAGACAAGGACAGGCCAAAAACATTCAGTACTTC
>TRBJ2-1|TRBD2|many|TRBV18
CASSTRTSGRANVNEQFF
TGTGCCAGCTCAACTCGGACTAGCGGGAGAGCAAACGTAAATGAGCAGTTCTTC
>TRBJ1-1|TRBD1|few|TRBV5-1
CASSLDTTGGSNTEAFF
TGCGCCAGCAGCTTGGATACAACAGGGGGCTCGAACACTGAAGCTTTCTTT
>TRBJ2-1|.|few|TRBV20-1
CSARKRILEQFF
TGCAGTGCTAGGAAACGGATTCTCGAGCAGTTCTTC
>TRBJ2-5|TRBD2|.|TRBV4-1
CASSHPRTSGGTERQETQYF
TGCGCCAGCAGCCACCCTCGGACTAGCGGGGGAACAGAACGCCAAGAGACCCAGTACTTC
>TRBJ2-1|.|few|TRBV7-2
CASSLAGVHEQFF
TGTGCCAGCAGCTTAGCAGGGGTCCATGAGCAGTTCTTC
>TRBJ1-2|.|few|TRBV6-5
CASSYSQGPYGYTF
TGTGCCAGCAGTTATTCACAGGGCCCCTATGGCTACACCTTC
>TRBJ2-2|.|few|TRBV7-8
CASSFSSQGTGELFF
TGTGCCAGCAGCTTTTCCTCACAGGGAACCGGGGAGCTGTTTTTT
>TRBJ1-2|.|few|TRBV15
CATSKVVTEYGYTF
TGTGCCACCAGCAAAGTCGTAACCGAGTATGGCTACACCTTC
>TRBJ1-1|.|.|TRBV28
CASSPRRRAFF
TGTGCCAGCAGCCCGCGGCGGCGAGCTTTCTTT
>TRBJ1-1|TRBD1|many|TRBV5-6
CASSRTGTGTEAFF
TGTGCCAGCAGCCGGACAGGAACCGGCACTGAAGCTTTCTTT
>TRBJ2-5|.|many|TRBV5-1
CASSSPGGRQETQYF
TGCGCCAGCAGCTCTCCCGGGGGGCGCCAAGAGACCCAGTACTTC
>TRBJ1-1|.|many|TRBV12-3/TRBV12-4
CASSSTGTEAFF
TGTGCCAGCAGTTCAACAGGTACTGAAGCTTTCTTT
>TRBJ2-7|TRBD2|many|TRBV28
CAIGPSGYEQYF
TGTGCCATCGGACCTAGCGGTTACGAGCAGTACTTC
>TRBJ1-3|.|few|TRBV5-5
CASSFGQLTGNTIYF
TGTGCCAGCAGCTTCGGGCAGTTAACTGGAAACACCATATATTTT
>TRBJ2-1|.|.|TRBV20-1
CSADHLWGGREQFF
TGCAGTGCCGACCACCTGTGGGGGGGGCGCGAGCAGTTCTTC
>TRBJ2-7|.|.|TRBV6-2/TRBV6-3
CASSYYRDAQYF
TGTGCCAGCAGTTACTACAGGGACGCGCAGTACTTC
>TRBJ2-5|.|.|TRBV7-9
CASSLAPAGTQYF
TGTGCCAGCAGCTTAGCGCCTGCAGGGACCCAGTACTTC
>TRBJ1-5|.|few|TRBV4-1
CASSPQYYSNQPQHF
TGCGCCAGCAGCCCCCAGTACTATAGCAATCAGCCCCAGCATTTT
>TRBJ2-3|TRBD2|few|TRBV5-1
CASSLALLAGPSWDTQYF
TGCGCCAGCAGCTTGGCCCTACTAGCGGGGCCTTCCTGGGATACGCAGTATTTT
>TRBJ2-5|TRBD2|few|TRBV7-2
CASSPLLAGGGETQYF
TGTGCCAGCAGCCCGCTACTAGCGGGAGGCGGAGAGACCCAGTACTTC
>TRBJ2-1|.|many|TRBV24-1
CATSDGPFNEQFF
TGTGCCACCAGTGATGGACCTTTCAATGAGCAGTTCTTC
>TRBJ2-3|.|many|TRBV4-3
CASSPQPKSSTDTQYF
TGCGCCAGCAGCCCACAACCAAAATCCAGCACAGATACGCAGTATTTT
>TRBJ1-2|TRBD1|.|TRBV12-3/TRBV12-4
CASREAGTAEGYTF
TGTGCCAGCAGGGAAGCCGGGACAGCCGAAGGCTACACCTTC
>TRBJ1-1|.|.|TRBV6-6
CASRAEGTEAFF
TGTGCCAGCAGGGCAGAGGGCACTGAAGCTTTCTTT
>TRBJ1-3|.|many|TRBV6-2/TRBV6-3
CASSNGQYSGNTIYF
TGTGCCAGCAGTAATGGACAGTACTCTGGAAACACCATATATTTT
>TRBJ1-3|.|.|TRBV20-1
CSARDRAIATGNTIYF
TGCAGTGCTAGAGATAGGGCGATAGCTACTGGAAACACCATATATTTT
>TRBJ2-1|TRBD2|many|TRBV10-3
CAISDGLAVNEQFF
TGTGCCATCAGTGATGGACTAGCGGTAAATGAGCAGTTCTTC
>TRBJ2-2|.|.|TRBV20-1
CSAREVNTGELFF
TGCAGTGCTAGAGAAGTGAACACCGGGGAGCTGTTTTTT
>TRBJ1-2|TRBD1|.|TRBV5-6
CASSLWTGSTYGYTF
TGTGCCAGCAGCTTGTGGACAGGGAGTACCTATGGCTACACCTTC
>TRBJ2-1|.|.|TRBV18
CASSQTTSYNEQFF
TGTGCCAGCTCCCAAACCACCTCCTACAATGAGCAGTTCTTC
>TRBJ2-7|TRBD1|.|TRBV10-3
CAIRDRSYEQYF
TGTGCCATCCGGGACAGGTCCTACGAGCAGTACTTC
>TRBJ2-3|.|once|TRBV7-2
CASSLSPRGAGSTQYF
TGTGCCAGCAGCTTATCCCCGAGAGGTGCGGGTAGTACGCAGTATTTT
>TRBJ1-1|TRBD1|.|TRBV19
CASKGDRYSNTEAFF
TGTGCCAGCAAGGGGGACAGGTATTCGAACACTGAAGCTTTCTTT
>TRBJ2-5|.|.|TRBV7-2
CASSSGLTGETQYF
TGTGCCAGCAGTTCGGGACTCACCGGGGAGACCCAGTACTTC
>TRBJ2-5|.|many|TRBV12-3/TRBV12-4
CASSSRTVSEETQYF
TGTGCCAGCAGTTCCCGGACCGTGAGCGAAGAGACCCAGTACTTC
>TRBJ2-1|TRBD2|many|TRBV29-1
CSVERGENNEQFF
TGCAGCGTTGAGCGGGGGGAAAATAATGAGCAGTTCTTC
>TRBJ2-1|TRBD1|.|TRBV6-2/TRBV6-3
CASSYSIGQGGNEQFF
TGTGCCAGCAGTTACTCGATAGGACAGGGAGGTAATGAGCAGTTCTTC
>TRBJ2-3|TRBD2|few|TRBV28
CASSFPGLAADTQYF
TGTGCCAGCAGTTTCCCCGGACTAGCAGCAGATACGCAGTATTTT
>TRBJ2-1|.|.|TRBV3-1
CASSPTVGVSYNEQFF
TGTGCCAGCAGCCCGACCGTTGGCGTTTCCTACAATGAGCAGTTCTTC
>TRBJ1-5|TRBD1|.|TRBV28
CASGFPPGQGGNQPQHF
TGTGCCAGCGGTTTTCCGCCGGGACAGGGAGGCAATCAGCCCCAGCATTTT
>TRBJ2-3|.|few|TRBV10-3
CAISGQTDTQYF
TGTGCCATCAGTGGACAGACAGATACGCAGTATTTT
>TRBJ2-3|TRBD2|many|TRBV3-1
CASSRRGSTDTQYF
TGTGCCAGCAGCCGGCGGGGGAGCACAGATACGCAGTATTTT
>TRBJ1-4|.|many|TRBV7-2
CASTPGSQNEKLFF
TGTGCCAGCACCCCGGGCAGTCAAAATGAAAAACTGTTTTTT
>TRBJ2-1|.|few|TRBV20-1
CSAPHGLLRKQFF
TGCAGTGCTCCCCATGGACTGCTTCGGAAGCAGTTCTTC
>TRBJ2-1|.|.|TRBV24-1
CATSDPAPGLGRSYNEQFF
TGTGCCACCAGTGATCCCGCGCCGGGGCTGGGACGCTCCTACAATGAGCAGTTCTTC
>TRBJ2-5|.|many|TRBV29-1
CSVDYSVGETQYF
TGCAGCGTTGACTACTCGGTAGGAGAGACCCAGTACTTC
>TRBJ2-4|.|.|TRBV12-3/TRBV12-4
CASSLRSQLLAKNIQYF
TGTGCCAGCAGTTTGCGCAGTCAGCTCCTAGCCAAAAACATTCAGTACTTC
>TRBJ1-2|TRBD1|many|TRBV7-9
CASSLGQGFGYTF
TGTGCCAGCAGCCTCGGACAGGGTTTCGGCTACACCTTC